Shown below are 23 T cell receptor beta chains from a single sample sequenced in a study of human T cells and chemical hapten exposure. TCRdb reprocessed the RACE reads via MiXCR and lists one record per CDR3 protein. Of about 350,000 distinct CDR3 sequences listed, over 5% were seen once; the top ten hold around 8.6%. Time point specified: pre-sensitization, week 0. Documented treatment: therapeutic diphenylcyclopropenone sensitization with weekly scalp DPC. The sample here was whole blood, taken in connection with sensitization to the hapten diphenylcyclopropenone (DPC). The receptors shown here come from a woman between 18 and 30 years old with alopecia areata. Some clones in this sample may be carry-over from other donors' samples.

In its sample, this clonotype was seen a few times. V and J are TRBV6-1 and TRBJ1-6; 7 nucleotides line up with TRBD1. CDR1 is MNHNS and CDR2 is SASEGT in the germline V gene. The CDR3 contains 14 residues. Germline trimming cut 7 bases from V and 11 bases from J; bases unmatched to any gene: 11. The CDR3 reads CASNLDRADTPLHF. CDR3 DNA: TGTGCCAGCAACCTTGACAGGGCAGACACACCCCTCCACTTT.

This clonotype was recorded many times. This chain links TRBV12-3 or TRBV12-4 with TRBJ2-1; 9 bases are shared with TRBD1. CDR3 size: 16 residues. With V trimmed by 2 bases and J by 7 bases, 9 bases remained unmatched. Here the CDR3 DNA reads TGTGCCAGCAGTTTAAGAGGGACAGGGAGAGGGAATGAGCAGTTCTTC. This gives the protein CASSLRGTGRGNEQFF.

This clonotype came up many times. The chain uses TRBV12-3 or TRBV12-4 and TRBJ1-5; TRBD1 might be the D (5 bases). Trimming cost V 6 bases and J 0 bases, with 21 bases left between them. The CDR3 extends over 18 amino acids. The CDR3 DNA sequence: TGTGCCAGCAGCTTTCTTTCGACGGGGGGATATAGCAATCAGCCCCAGCATTTT. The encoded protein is CASSFLSTGGYSNQPQHF.

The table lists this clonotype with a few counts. CDR3 sequence: CASRHPAVSGANVLTF. The CDR3 nucleotides read TGTGCCAGCAGGCATCCTGCTGTCAGTGGGGCCAACGTCCTGACTTTC. This sequence joins TRBV12-3 or TRBV12-4 and TRBJ2-6; D is unresolved. V lost 6 bases and J 3 bases, leaving 15 bases between the germline ends. This CDR3 has 16 residues.

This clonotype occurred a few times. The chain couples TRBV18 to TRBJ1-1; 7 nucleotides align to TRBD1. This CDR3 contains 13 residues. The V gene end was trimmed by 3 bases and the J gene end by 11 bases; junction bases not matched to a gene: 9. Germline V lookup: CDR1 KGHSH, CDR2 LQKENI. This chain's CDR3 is CASSPDRDRFAFF. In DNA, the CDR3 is TGTGCCAGCTCACCTGACAGGGACCGCTTCGCTTTCTTT.

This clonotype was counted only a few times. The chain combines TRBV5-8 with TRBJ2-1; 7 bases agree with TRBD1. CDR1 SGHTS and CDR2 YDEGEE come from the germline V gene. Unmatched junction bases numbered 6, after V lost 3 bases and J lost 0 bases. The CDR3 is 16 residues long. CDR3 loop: CASSWGQPSSYNEQFF. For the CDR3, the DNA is TGTGCCAGCAGCTGGGGACAGCCGAGCTCCTACAATGAGCAGTTCTTC.

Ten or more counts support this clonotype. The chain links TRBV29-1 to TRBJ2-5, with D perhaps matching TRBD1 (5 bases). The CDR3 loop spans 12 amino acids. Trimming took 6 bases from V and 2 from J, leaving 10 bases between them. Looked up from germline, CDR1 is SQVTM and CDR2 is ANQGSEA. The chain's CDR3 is CSVYRNQETQYF. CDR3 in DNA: TGCAGCGTCTACAGGAATCAAGAGACCCAGTACTTC.

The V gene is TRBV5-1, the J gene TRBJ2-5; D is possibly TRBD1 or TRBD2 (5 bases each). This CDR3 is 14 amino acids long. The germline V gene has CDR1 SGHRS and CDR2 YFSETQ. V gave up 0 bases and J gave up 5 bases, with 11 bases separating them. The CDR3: CASSLGSEGETQYF. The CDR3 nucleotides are TGCGCCAGCAGCTTGGGTTCAGAGGGGGAGACCCAGTACTTC.

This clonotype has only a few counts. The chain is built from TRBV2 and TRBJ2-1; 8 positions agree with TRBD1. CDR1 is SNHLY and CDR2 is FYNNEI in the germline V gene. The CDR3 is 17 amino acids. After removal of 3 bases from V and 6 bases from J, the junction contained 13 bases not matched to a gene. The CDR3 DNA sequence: TGTGCCAGCAGTGACAACAGGGGGGAGCCCCGGCGCAATGAGCAGTTCTTC. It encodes CASSDNRGEPRRNEQFF.

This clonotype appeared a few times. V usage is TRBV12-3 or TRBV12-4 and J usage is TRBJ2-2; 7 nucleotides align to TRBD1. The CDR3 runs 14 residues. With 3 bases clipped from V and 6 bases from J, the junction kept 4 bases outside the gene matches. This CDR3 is CASSLDRIAGELFF. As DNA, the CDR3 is TGTGCCAGCAGTTTGGACAGGATAGCCGGGGAGCTGTTTTTT.

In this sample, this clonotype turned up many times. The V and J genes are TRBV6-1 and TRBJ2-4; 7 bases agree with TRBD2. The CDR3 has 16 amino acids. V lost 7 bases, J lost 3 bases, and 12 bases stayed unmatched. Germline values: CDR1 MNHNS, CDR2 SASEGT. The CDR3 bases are TGTGCCAGCATGACTAGCCCCTATCCTGTCAAAAACATTCAGTACTTC. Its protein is CASMTSPYPVKNIQYF.

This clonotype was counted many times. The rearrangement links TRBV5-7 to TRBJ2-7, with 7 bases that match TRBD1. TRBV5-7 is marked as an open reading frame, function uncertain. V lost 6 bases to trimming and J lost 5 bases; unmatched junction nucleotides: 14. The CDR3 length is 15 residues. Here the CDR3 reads CASTLDPGQAHEQYF. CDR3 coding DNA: TGTGCCAGCACTCTCGATCCTGGACAGGCCCACGAGCAGTACTTC.

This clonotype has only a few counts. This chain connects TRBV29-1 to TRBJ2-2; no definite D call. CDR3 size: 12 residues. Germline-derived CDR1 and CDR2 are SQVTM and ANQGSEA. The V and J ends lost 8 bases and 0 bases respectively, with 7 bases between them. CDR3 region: CSCHSNTGELFF. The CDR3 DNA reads TGCAGCTGCCATTCGAACACCGGGGAGCTGTTTTTT.

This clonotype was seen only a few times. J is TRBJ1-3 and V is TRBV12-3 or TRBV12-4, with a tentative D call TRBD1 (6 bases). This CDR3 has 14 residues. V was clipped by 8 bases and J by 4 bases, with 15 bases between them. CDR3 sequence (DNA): TGTGCCAGCGGAAAACAGGGAATAGGAAACACCATATATTTT. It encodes CASGKQGIGNTIYF.

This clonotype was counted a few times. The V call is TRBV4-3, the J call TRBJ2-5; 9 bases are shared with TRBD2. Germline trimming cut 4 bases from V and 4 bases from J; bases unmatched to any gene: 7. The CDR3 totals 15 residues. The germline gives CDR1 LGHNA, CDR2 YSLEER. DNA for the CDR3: TGCGCCAGCAGCCCCGGTCTGGGACTAGCAGAGACCCAGTACTTC. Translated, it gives CASSPGLGLAETQYF.

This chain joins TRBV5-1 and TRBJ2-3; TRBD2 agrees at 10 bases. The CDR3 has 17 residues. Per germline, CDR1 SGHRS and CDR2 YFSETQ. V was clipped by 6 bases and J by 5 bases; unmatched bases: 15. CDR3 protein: CASTRGNSGGIKDTQYF. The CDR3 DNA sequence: TGCGCCAGCACCCGGGGGAATAGCGGGGGGATCAAAGATACGCAGTATTTT.

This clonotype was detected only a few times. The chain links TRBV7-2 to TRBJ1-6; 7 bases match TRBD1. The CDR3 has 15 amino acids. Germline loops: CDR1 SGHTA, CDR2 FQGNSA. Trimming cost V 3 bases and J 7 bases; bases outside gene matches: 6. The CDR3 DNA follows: TGTGCCAGCAGCTTTTACGGGACAGACAATTCACCCCTCCACTTT. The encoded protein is CASSFYGTDNSPLHF.

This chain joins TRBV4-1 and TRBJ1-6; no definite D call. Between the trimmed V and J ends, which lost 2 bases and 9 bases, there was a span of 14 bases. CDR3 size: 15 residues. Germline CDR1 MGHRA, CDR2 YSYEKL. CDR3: CASSQLLPSGSPLHF. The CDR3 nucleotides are TGCGCCAGCAGCCAACTTCTCCCTTCGGGTTCACCCCTCCACTTT.

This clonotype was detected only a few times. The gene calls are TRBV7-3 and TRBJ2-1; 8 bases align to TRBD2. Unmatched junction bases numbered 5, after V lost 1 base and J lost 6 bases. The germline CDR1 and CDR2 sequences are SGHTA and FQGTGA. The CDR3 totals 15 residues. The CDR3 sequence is CASSLSGGLPNEQFF. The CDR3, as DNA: TGTGCCAGCAGCTTAAGCGGGGGGCTTCCCAATGAGCAGTTCTTC.

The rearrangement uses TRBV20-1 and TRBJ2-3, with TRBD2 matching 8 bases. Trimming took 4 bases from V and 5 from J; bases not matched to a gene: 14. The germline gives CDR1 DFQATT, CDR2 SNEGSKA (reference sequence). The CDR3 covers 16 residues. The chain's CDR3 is CSATSSSGGGIDTQYF. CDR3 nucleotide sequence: TGCAGTGCTACTTCCTCGTCAGGCGGGGGGATAGATACGCAGTATTTT.

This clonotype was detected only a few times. CDR3 sequence reads: CASSYPDRGGQPQHF. CDR3 coding DNA: TGTGCCAGCAGTTACCCGGACAGGGGAGGACAGCCCCAGCATTTT. The chain has TRBV6-6 and TRBJ1-5, with 9 nucleotides matching TRBD1. The CDR3 length is 15 residues. Germline trimming cut 2 bases from V and 7 bases from J; bases unmatched to any gene: 6. Germline values: CDR1 MNHNY, CDR2 SVGAGI (reference sequence).

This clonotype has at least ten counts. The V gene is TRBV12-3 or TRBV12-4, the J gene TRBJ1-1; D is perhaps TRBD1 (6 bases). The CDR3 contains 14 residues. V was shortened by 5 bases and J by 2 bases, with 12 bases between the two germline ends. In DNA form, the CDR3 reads TGTGCCAGCAGTCCACCGGACAGAAACACTGAAGCTTTCTTT. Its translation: CASSPPDRNTEAFF.

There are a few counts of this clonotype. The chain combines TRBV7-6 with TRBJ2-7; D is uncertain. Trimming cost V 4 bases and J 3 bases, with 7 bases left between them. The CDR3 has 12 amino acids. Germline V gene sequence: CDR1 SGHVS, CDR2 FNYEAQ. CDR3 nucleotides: TGTGCCAGCAGCTCCTGGAGCTACGAGCAGTACTTC. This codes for CASSSWSYEQYF.